This T cell receptor beta chain was found in a study of blood T cell repertoires in COVID-19. Overall study context: The cDNA or gDNA used as material had been derived from T cells, B-cell-depleted T cells, or PBMCs.

TCRdb's table, derived via immunoSEQ multiplex PCR, lists solely in-frame clones and lacks some. Of a few hundred thousand clones listed, around 90% are singletons. V lost 0 bases, J lost 11 bases, and 14 bases lay in between. Germline V gene lookup returns CDR1 SGDLS and CDR2 YYNGEE. This CDR3 spans 13 amino acids. The source of this sequence is a man between 60 and 75 years old with acute or convalescent COVID-19. Material: peripheral blood. This chain uses TRBV9 with TRBJ1-1; D not resolved. The CDR3 coding sequence is TGTGCCAGCAGCGTAGAAATGTCGGTTGGTGCTTTCTTT. Translating gives CASSVEMSVGAFF.